This T cell receptor beta chain was captured in a study of shared clonotypes between healthy human individuals. CD45RO-negative cells were positively selected for CCR7, leaving out terminally differentiated effector memory CD45RA+ cells. The germline gives CDR1 SEHNR, CDR2 FQNEAQ (reference sequence). The junction had 3 bases not matched to a gene; V was cut back by 2 bases and J by 6 bases. This CDR3 spans 15 amino acids. This clone came up once. This was a deep-level run. Measured with immunoSEQ multiplex PCR; TCRdb has only the in-frame clones, and not every one. The data hold millions of clones, with around 96% observed a single time.

The material sequenced was naive CD8+ T cells sorted from blood. The chain combines TRBV7-9 with TRBJ1-4, with 10 positions matching TRBD1. The receptor comes from a man aged 18 to 29 in good health. The CDR3 DNA reads TGTGCCAGCAGCTTACGTGACAGGGGGCATGAAAAACTGTTTTTT. Translating gives CASSLRDRGHEKLFF.